This T cell receptor (beta chain) derives from a study of blood T cell repertoires in COVID-19. Study-level background: Sites in the United States, Italy and Spain provided acute and convalescent COVID-19 samples. T cells, B-cell-depleted T cells, or PBMCs supplied cDNA or gDNA.

Per germline, CDR1 GTSNPN and CDR2 SVGIG (reference sequence). CDR3 length: 16 amino acids. V shed 0 bases and J shed 0 bases, with 14 bases lying between them. As originally analysed: Estimated nucleated cell counts came from reference gene primer amplification. Method: immunoSEQ multiplex PCR; TCRdb's copy keeps in-frame clones and lacks some. The V and J calls and the clone size are those of that table, but D and trimming were determined from the DNA. The data contain 120,000 or so clones, approximately 68% of them singletons. Sequencing used peripheral blood. The V and J genes are TRBV30 and TRBJ2-5, with D perhaps matching TRBD2 (6 bases). The receptor was isolated from a woman aged 70 to 79 with acute or convalescent COVID-19. This CDR3 reads CAWSVRSGVYQETQYF. In DNA, the CDR3 is TGTGCCTGGAGTGTTCGATCGGGAGTGTACCAAGAGACCCAGTACTTC.